The 8 T cell receptor beta chains presented below share a single source sample, sequenced in a study of OX40 agonist ivuxolimab in advanced cancers. TCRdb's table, derived via immunoSEQ multiplex PCR, lists solely in-frame clones and lacks some. The table has 90,000 to 95,000 clones, 70% to 90% seen once. Here the sequenced sample was CD4+ or CD8+ T cells sorted from blood, taken in a trial of the OX40 agonist ivuxolimab. The receptor set was obtained from an adult with an advanced solid tumor such as melanoma, head and neck, liver or kidney cancer.

The chain employs TRBV28 and TRBJ1-2, with D possibly being TRBD1 (5 bases). The CDR3 consists of 13 residues. Between the trimmed V and J ends, which lost 4 bases and 8 bases, there was a span of 14 bases. CDR1 is MDHEN and CDR2 is SYDVKM in the germline V gene. The CDR3 coding sequence is TGTGCCAGCAGTTCAGACGACGGGGACGGCTACACCTTC. It yields the protein CASSSDDGDGYTF.

The CDR3 nucleotides are TGTGCCAGTAGTATGGTGACAGGTAATGGCTACACCTTC. Protein product: CASSMVTGNGYTF. The chain has TRBV19 and TRBJ1-2; a weak D match, TRBD1 (6 bases). This CDR3 comprises 13 residues. The germline CDR1 and CDR2 sequences are LNHDA and SQIVND (reference sequence). Trimming removed 3 bases at V and 6 bases at J, with 11 bases between.

This clone was picked up one time. The genes are TRBV5-4 and TRBJ2-1; TRBD2 aligns across 13 bases. The V gene's germline CDR1 is SGHNT and CDR2 YYREEE (reference sequence). The CDR3 spans 15 residues. Trimming removed 4 bases from V and 5 bases from J; junction bases left unmatched: 3. The CDR3, as DNA: TGTGCCAGCAGCGCAACTAGCGGGAGGGACAATGAGCAGTTCTTC. This gives the protein CASSATSGRDNEQFF.

V usage is TRBV6-5 and J usage is TRBJ1-1; no definite D call. The germline gives CDR1 MNHEY, CDR2 SVGAGI. CDR3 size: 15 residues. The V gene lost 5 bases and the J gene lost 4 bases, with 17 bases spanning the gap. The chain's CDR3 is CASSAEWVGVTEAFF. In nucleotides, the CDR3 is TGTGCCAGCAGTGCGGAATGGGTAGGCGTCACTGAAGCTTTCTTT.

The V gene is TRBV19, the J gene TRBJ1-1; unclear D gene. This CDR3 contains 15 residues. V lost 1 base, J lost 0 bases, and 9 bases lay in between. Per the germline V gene, CDR1 is LNHDA and CDR2 is SQIVND (reference sequence). CDR3 region: CASSIVGNMNTEAFF. The CDR3, as DNA: TGTGCCAGTAGTATAGTGGGGAACATGAACACTGAAGCTTTCTTT.

V usage is TRBV5-1 and J usage is TRBJ2-3; 7 bases fit TRBD2. The V gene's germline CDR1 is SGHRS and CDR2 YFSETQ. The ends lost 0 bases at V and 4 bases at J; junction bases unmatched: 2. This CDR3 comprises 14 residues. CDR3 residues: CASSLAGRPDTQYF. The CDR3 region has the DNA TGCGCCAGCAGCTTGGCCGGGAGGCCAGATACGCAGTATTTT.

This clone showed up just once. V gene TRBV7-2 combines with J gene TRBJ1-4, with D tentatively TRBD1 (5 bases). Trimming pared 7 bases from V and 0 bases from J, leaving 9 bases between. The CDR3 has 14 amino acids. Germline V gene lookup returns CDR1 SGHTA and CDR2 FQGNSA. The CDR3 loop is CASTTGATNEKLFF. The DNA for the CDR3 is TGTGCCAGCACCACAGGAGCAACTAATGAAAAACTGTTTTTT.

This sequence joins TRBV5-1 and TRBJ1-5; D unclear. The germline V gene has CDR1 SGHRS and CDR2 YFSETQ. The V gene lost 4 bases and the J gene lost 2 bases, with 7 bases spanning the gap. The CDR3 runs 13 residues. CDR3 region: CASSPQGNQPQHF. The CDR3 bases are TGCGCCAGCAGCCCCCAGGGCAATCAGCCCCAGCATTTT. Drawing the rest from reference TRBV5-1 and TRBJ1-5, the complete variable domain is KAGVTQTPRYLIKTRGQQVTLSCSPISGHRSVSWYQQTPGQGLQFLFEYFSETQRNKGNFPGRFSGRQFSNSRSEMNVSTLELGDSALYLCASSPQGNQPQHFGDGTRLSIL.